Listed here is a single T cell receptor (beta chain). This entry belongs to a study of blood T cell repertoires in COVID-19. Overall study context: Sources were T cells, B-cell-depleted T cells, or PBMCs; the material itself was cDNA or gDNA.

Enrolled through a virtual design, the participants were between roughly 18 and 100 years of age and came from 24 US areas. Participants' own reports of clinical history determined their cohort assignment. Trimming took 4 bases from V and 0 from J, leaving 6 bases between them. The CDR3 is made up of 13 amino acids. Germline values: CDR1 SQVTM, CDR2 ANQGSEA. Per the original data handling: Amplifying reference gene primers gave estimates of nucleated cell counts. Profiled with immunoSEQ multiplex PCR; TCRdb holds only in-frame clones, not every one. That table furnishes V, J and clone size, whereas the DNA furnished D and trimming. The sample yields around 380,000 clones, 80% to 90% seen once.

This clonotype was sampled from a man aged 25 to 40 who had recovered from COVID-19. The sequencing input was PBMCs or T cells enriched from blood (not recorded which). V gene TRBV29-1 combines with J gene TRBJ2-2; no reliable D call. The CDR3 reads CSVGDANTGELFF. For the CDR3, the DNA is TGCAGCGTTGGCGATGCGAACACCGGGGAGCTGTTTTTT.